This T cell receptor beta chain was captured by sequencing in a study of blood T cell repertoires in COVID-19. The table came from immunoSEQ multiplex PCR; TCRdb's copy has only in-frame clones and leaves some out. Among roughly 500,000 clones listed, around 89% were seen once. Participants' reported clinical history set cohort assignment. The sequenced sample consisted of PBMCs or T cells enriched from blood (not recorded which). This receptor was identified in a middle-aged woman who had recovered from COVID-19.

CDR3 sequence (DNA): TGTGCCAGTAGTATAGAGGGAGGGCAGGAGGCTTTCTTT. Translation gives CASSIEGGQEAFF. V gene TRBV19 combines with J gene TRBJ1-1; D is undetermined. This CDR3 is built from 13 residues. V lost 0 bases to trimming and J lost 11 bases, with 13 bases between them. CDR1 is LNHDA and CDR2 is SQIVND in the germline V gene (reference sequence).